This TCR beta chain was sequenced in a study of cytomegalovirus exposure and HLA in healthy donors. This CDR3 contains 16 residues. V dropped 2 bases and J dropped 6; count of bases not matched to a gene: 9. CDR1 and CDR2 from the germline V gene are MNHEY and SMNVEV (reference sequence). In regard to this clone: Its target is unknown.

Measured with immunoSEQ multiplex PCR; TCRdb has only the in-frame clones, and not every one. The sample records hundreds of thousands of clones, roughly 91% being singletons. Study-wide points: There were a few CMV-associated chains whose specificity for CMV antigens was confirmed in vitro. Subsequent analysis revealed that first-cohort TCR clusters tended to co-occur in the 90 to 150 validation repertoires.

The sequence was collected from a woman between 18 and 29 years old in good health and CMV-seropositive. The sample was PBMCs. The V gene is TRBV27, the J gene TRBJ1-5; TRBD1 aligns across 8 bases. The CDR3 bases are TGTGCCAGCAGTTTAATCGGACAGGGAATTATTCAGCCCCAGCATTTT. As protein: CASSLIGQGIIQPQHF.